This T cell receptor beta chain derives from a study of shared clonotypes between healthy human individuals. About the research overall: Each donor's CD4 naive and CD4 memory cells filled three plates apiece, CD8 naive two, and CD8 memory one.

The study enrolled healthy HIV-negative adults without recent acute infections or vaccinations as donors. Per the germline V gene, CDR1 is MNHEY and CDR2 is SMNVEV (reference sequence). Trimming took off 2 bases at V and 0 bases at J, with 11 bases between the two ends. CDR3 length: 15 residues. In its sample, this clone was seen a few times. The antigen remains undetermined. Regarding the study as a whole: Apart from blood, nothing was sampled; tissue repertoires likely differ.

Authors' data handling: ImmunoSEQ gave junction-only sequences without quality scores, so filtering differed. Generated by immunoSEQ multiplex PCR, the TCRdb table keeps only in-frame clones and is missing some. The V and J calls and clone size come from that table; D and trimming were worked out from the DNA. The sample contains about 1.1 million clones, around 78% of which appear only once. The chain has TRBV27 and TRBJ2-7; no definite D call. The sequence came from a man between 18 and 29 years old in good health. Some clones in this sample may be carry-over from other donors' samples. The sample comprised memory CD4+ T cells from PBMCs. This sample's subset: CD45RA-negative fraction. CDR3 coding DNA: TGTGCCAGCAGTTTACTGTACGCGGTCTCCTACGAGCAGTACTTC. Residues: CASSLLYAVSYEQYF.